This TCR beta chain appears in the sequencing data of a study of T cells in Graves' hyperthyroidism and ophthalmopathy (dated by TCRdb to between 2019 and 2020). Background on the whole study: Peripheral blood samples were taken at initial diagnosis, before any treatment was given. Once sampling was done, hyperthyroidism patients were given methimazole at a starting dose of 30 mg daily, whereas ophthalmopathy patients were given high-dose intravenous methylprednisolone. Whether ophthalmopathy could be predicted prospectively was tested in an independent validation cohort made up of 18 to 20 hyperthyroidism patients plus 17 patients who later progressed to ophthalmopathy. The paper reports TCR Vbeta CDR3 sequencing of some 140 peripheral blood samples: over 40 ophthalmopathy, under 80 hyperthyroidism and around 17 progressor patients. In addition, the study compared T-cell repertoires in thyroid tissue and in blood from six Graves' hyperthyroidism patients. For training and testing, the approximately 92 patients in the discovery cohort were randomly divided in a 7:3 ratio. To identify distinguishing TCR V-J signatures, a discovery cohort of some 100 patients was used, comprising 43 with Graves' ophthalmopathy and about 59 with stable Graves' hyperthyroidism. Findings and caveats that apply to the study as a whole: In cross-validation, a model built on a 13 V-J signature told ophthalmopathy apart from stable hyperthyroidism with 85% to 90% sensitivity and 81% to 82% specificity, and in testing the same model reached 80%/75%. Most expanded thyroid clonotypes (frequency above 0.001) were also found in blood, which suggests that blood repertoires may mirror thyroid immune responses. In validation, the model predicted progression to ophthalmopathy a median of roughly 6.2 months before onset, with roughly 70% sensitivity and roughly 77% specificity. No statistical method was used to set the sample size in advance, and investigators knew the group allocation.

Inclusive of the bounding cysteine and phenylalanine, the CDR3 is 13 residues long. Only the CDR3 portion is preserved as DNA: 39 bases, with reading frame beginning at the first base. The V end loses 2 bases and the J end loses 10 bases, and a stretch of 15 bases separates them. CDR1 is given as DFQATT and CDR2 as SNEGSKA, both from the germline V gene (reference sequence). Of note for this clonotype: Its antigen is still unknown. One base away there is no much larger clone; base qualities are not given.

TCR beta CDR3 regions were amplified from RNA transcripts. For the first round of RT-PCR on the TCR CDR3, the HTBI primer set was used together with the Qiagen OneStep RT-PCR kit. Libraries were constructed in a second round of multiplex PCR, after which size selection and purification were performed. Paired-end sequencing of the libraries was performed with 100 bp reads on an Illumina HiSeq2000. Regarding the original processing steps: Raw data were processed with SOAPnuke, discarding reads with adapters, uncalled bases, mean Phred below 15, or no exact constant-primer or identifier match. COPE v1.2.5 was used to merge high-quality paired reads, and clonotypes were defined as unique nucleotide sequences. MiTCR v1.1 was used to align clonotypes to the IMGT TRBV, TRBD and TRBJ reference segments. Analysis was restricted to V-J combinations with a frequency above 0.0001, which covered approximately 99% of repertoires. A TCS score was defined as the ratio of F50 (clonal expansion) to E x V (chaos), with BLOSUM62-based TCRdist applied between CDR3 peptides within each V-J. Welch's t-statistics and random forest reduced 450 to 600 V-J features to roughly 13, which were used in a naive Bayes classifier (R e1071). The similarity between thyroid and blood repertoires was quantified using the Morisita-Horn index. The public reads were reprocessed in TCRdb via fastp at Q25 and MiXCR, keeping in-frame beta chains. Rows matching on CDR3 protein sequence are summarized as one entry with the most common DNA and genes. These V and J calls rely on TCRdb rather than the paper's analysis. This sample holds 600,000 to 800,000 distinct CDR3 sequences; just over 35% were observed only once. The ten largest clones represent roughly 30% of the sample.

A patient counted as having stable Graves' hyperthyroidism if no progression to ophthalmopathy occurred over 18 months of follow-up. The hyperthyroidism patients were between 18 and 65 years old and newly diagnosed, with a disease duration of less than 2 months. Any patient with an uncontrolled infection, another autoimmune disease, pregnancy or lactation was excluded. Clinical symptoms, serum thyroxine and TRAb, thyroid ultrasound, and orbital computed tomography formed the basis for the diagnoses. Ficoll-Paque density gradient centrifugation was used to isolate PBMCs from around 9.1 ml of fresh peripheral blood. Total RNA was extracted with Trizol reagent, and quality was checked on an Agilent 2100 Bioanalyzer.

This chain joins TRBV20-1 to TRBJ1-5, and perhaps TRBD1 as D gene, on 5 matching bases. Sequencing was carried out using blood. This TCR came from a woman between 40 and 50 years old with Graves' hyperthyroidism. CDR3 reads: CSARQGIDSPQHF. The DNA is TGCAGTGCTAGACAGGGCATCGATTCACCCCAGCATTTT.